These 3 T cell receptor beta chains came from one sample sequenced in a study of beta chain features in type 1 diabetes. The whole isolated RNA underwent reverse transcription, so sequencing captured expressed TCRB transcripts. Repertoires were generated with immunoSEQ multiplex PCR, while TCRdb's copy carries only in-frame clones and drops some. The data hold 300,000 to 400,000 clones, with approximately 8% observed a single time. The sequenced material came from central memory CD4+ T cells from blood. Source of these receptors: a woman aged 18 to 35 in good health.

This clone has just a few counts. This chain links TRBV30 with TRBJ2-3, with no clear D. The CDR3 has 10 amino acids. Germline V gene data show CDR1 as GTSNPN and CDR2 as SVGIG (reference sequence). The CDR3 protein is CADGPDTQYF. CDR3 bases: TGTGCGGATGGGCCAGATACGCAGTATTTT.

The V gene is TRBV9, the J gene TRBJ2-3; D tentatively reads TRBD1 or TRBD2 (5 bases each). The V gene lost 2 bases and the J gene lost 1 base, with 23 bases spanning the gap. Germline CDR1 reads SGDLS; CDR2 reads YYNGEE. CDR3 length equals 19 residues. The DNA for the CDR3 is TGTGCCAGCAGCGTCCAGCAGACTCAATGGGGGTCCGGCACAGATACGCAGTATTTT. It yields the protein CASSVQQTQWGSGTDTQYF.

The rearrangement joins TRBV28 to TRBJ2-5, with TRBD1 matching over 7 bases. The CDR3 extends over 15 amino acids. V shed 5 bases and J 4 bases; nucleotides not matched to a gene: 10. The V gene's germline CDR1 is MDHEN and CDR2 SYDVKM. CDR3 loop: CASSSGQAMGETQYF. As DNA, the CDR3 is TGTGCCAGCAGTAGCGGACAGGCGATGGGAGAGACCCAGTACTTC.